Listed below are T cell receptor beta chains from one sample, sequenced in a study of CD8+ T cells in alopecia areata. The table came from immunoSEQ multiplex PCR; TCRdb's copy has only in-frame clones and leaves some out. The table lists under 300,000 clones, over 45% of them singletons. Sequencing was performed on CD4+ T cells sorted from blood, taken at approximately week 51, from a patient treated with tofacitinib. These receptors were obtained from a human donor with alopecia areata. CDR3s include the opening cysteine and the closing phenylalanine or tryptophan. D genes are given only for firm matches. The size field is filled for only some rows; it gives once, few, many or a size class.

clone size	J gene	CDR3 length	D gene	V gene	CDR3 DNA	CDR3 protein
.	TRBJ2-7	14	TRBD1	TRBV9	TGTGCCAGCAGCGTCGGACAGGGGTCTAGGGAGCAGTACTTC	CASSVGQGSREQYF
few	TRBJ2-4	14	.	TRBV5-1	TGCGCCAGCAGCTTGACAGCGCCGACGGACATTCAGTACTTC	CASSLTAPTDIQYF
.	TRBJ1-2	13	.	TRBV9	TGTGCCAGCAGCAGGGACGTCGACTATGGCTACACCTTC	CASSRDVDYGYTF
.	TRBJ2-5	14	.	TRBV7-2	TGTGCCAGCAGCTTAGCCGGGACTTCCAGGACCCAGTACTTC	CASSLAGTSRTQYF
many	TRBJ2-2	16	.	TRBV19	TGTGCCAGTAGTATTTCGGGACAATCGAACACCGGGGAGCTGTTTTTT	CASSISGQSNTGELFF
once	TRBJ2-1	15	.	TRBV27	TGTGCCTCAGCAGAGGTAAGCAGGGTCTACAATGAGCAGTTCTTC	CASAEVSRVYNEQFF
.	TRBJ2-6	23	TRBD1	TRBV5-1	TGCGCCAGCAGCTCTCCCAGACAGGGGGCGTCTAAAACGGACGTCTCTCGGGCCAACGTCCTGACTTTC	CASSSPRQGASKTDVSRANVLTF
.	TRBJ1-1	13	.	TRBV6-5	TGTGCCAGCAGTTACAGGGTGCGCACTGAAGCTTTCTTT	CASSYRVRTEAFF
.	TRBJ1-1	14	.	TRBV9	TGTGCCAGCAGCGGGGAAGGACAGAACACTGAAGCTTTCTTT	CASSGEGQNTEAFF
.	TRBJ2-1	11	.	TRBV29-1	TGCCGGGGGATCTCCGGCAATGAGCAGTTCTTC	CRGISGNEQFF
few	TRBJ2-7	15	TRBD2	TRBV5-1	TGCGCCAGCAGTTCTCTAGCGGGGGGCTCCTACGAGCAGTACTTC	CASSSLAGGSYEQYF
few	TRBJ2-1	17	.	TRBV29-1	TGCAGCGTTGAAGACCCCGCGGTAGCTCCAACCTACAATGAGCAGTTCTTC	CSVEDPAVAPTYNEQFF
.	TRBJ2-6	15	.	TRBV30	TGTGCCTGGAGTCTGGGGGCGCGTGGGGCCAACGTCCTGACTTTC	CAWSLGARGANVLTF
.	TRBJ1-2	14	.	TRBV4-1	TGCGCCAGCAGCCGGGAGGACCCCGTCTATGGCTACACCTTC	CASSREDPVYGYTF
.	TRBJ2-5	13	.	TRBV27	TGTGCCAGCAGTTTGACGGGTTGGGAGACCCAGTACTTC	CASSLTGWETQYF
.	TRBJ1-1	13	.	TRBV25-1	TGTGCCAGCAGTGTAGGGGCAAACACTGAAGCTTTCTTT	CASSVGANTEAFF
few	TRBJ2-3	14	.	TRBV6-5	TGTGCCAGTCGTCCCACGGGGTTCGAGGATACGCAGTATTTT	CASRPTGFEDTQYF
.	TRBJ2-7	13	.	TRBV5-1	TGCGCCAGCAGTTCTATAGCGTCGGGGGAGCAGTACTTC	CASSSIASGEQYF
.	TRBJ2-5	14	TRBD2	TRBV30	TGTGCCCTGGCGAGCGGGGGATCCCAAGAGACCCAGTACTTC	CALASGGSQETQYF
.	TRBJ1-6	16	.	TRBV9	TGTGCCAGCAGCGTAGGTATCCGCTCCTATAATTCACCCCTCCACTTT	CASSVGIRSYNSPLHF
.	TRBJ1-6	14	.	TRBV13	TGTGCCAGCAGCTTTGGACGGCTTAATTCACCCCTCCACTTT	CASSFGRLNSPLHF
.	TRBJ2-7	16	TRBD1	TRBV2	TGTGCCAGCAGTCCTTGGCGGACAGGAACTACGAATCCTCAGTACTTC	CASSPWRTGTTNPQYF
few	TRBJ1-2	13	TRBD1	TRBV7-2	TGTGCCAGCAGTCAGGACAGGGTATATGGCTACACCTTC	CASSQDRVYGYTF
.	TRBJ2-3	15	.	TRBV5-1	TGCGCCAGCAGCTTGGGCGGGAACCCCACAGATACGCAGTATTTT	CASSLGGNPTDTQYF
.	TRBJ2-5	15	TRBD2	TRBV9	TGTGCCAGCAGCGTAAGCGGGGTGGGCCAAGAGACCCAGTACTTC	CASSVSGVGQETQYF
few	TRBJ2-5	10	.	TRBV25-1	TGTGCCAGCGGAAGGGAGACCCAGTACTTC	CASGRETQYF
.	TRBJ1-1	13	.	TRBV4-1	TGCGCCAGCAGCCGCCTTCCCAACACTGAAGCTTTCTTT	CASSRLPNTEAFF
few	TRBJ1-2	12	TRBD1	TRBV30	TGTGCCTGGAGCCGACAGGGGTTTGGCTACACCTTC	CAWSRQGFGYTF
.	TRBJ1-1	18	.	TRBV27	TGTGCCAGCAGTTTATCCTTGGAAGTGTGGGATTTAAACACTGAAGCTTTCTTT	CASSLSLEVWDLNTEAFF
.	TRBJ2-3	16	.	TRBV7-7	TGTGCTAGCAGCCCCCTACAGGGAAGGGTCACAGATACGCAGTATTTT	CASSPLQGRVTDTQYF
few	TRBJ2-2	16	TRBD1	TRBV18	TGTGCCAGCTCACTGACCGGGACAGGGGACACCGGGGAGCTGTTTTTT	CASSLTGTGDTGELFF
.	TRBJ1-2	12	.	TRBV29-1	TGCAGCGTTGAACGATACGAGGCTGGCTACACCTTC	CSVERYEAGYTF
few	TRBJ1-2	14	.	TRBV18	TGTGCCAGCTCACGACAATCGGGAGACTATGGCTACACCTTC	CASSRQSGDYGYTF
.	TRBJ2-7	12	TRBD2	TRBV6-1	TGTGCCACCCGACTAGCGGGGATCGAGCAGTACTTC	CATRLAGIEQYF
.	TRBJ1-1	13	TRBD1	TRBV6-5	TGTGCCAGCAGTAACAGGGGTGGCACTGAAGCTTTCTTT	CASSNRGGTEAFF
.	TRBJ2-3	16	.	TRBV19	TGTGCCAGTAGTAACCCGACAGAATTTAGCACAGATACGCAGTATTTT	CASSNPTEFSTDTQYF
.	TRBJ1-6	13	.	TRBV4-3	TGCGCCAGCTCCCAAGTCCTTAATTCACCCCTCCACTTT	CASSQVLNSPLHF
.	TRBJ2-3	11	.	TRBV30	TGTGCCTGGAGTGTACCAGATACGCAGTATTTT	CAWSVPDTQYF